This T cell receptor beta chain was found in a study of cytomegalovirus exposure and HLA in healthy donors. The PCR ran on 60 Vbeta and 13 Jbeta primers. This table comes from immunoSEQ multiplex PCR, and its TCRdb copy is limited to in-frame clones, with some not included. The sample comprises some 180,000 clones, roughly 81% of which are singletons, and around 2.6% rests with the top ten. V gave up 5 bases and J gave up 4 bases; unmatched junction bases: 6. CDR1 is LNHDA and CDR2 is SQIVND in the germline V gene (reference sequence). The CDR3 has 14 residues. Sequenced sample: PBMCs. V gene TRBV19 combines with J gene TRBJ1-1; 8 nucleotides match TRBD1. The source is a man aged 25 to 40 in good health and CMV-seropositive. The CDR3 DNA is TGTGCCAGTAGTGCTCAGGGGGCTGTCACTGAAGCTTTCTTT. Translating gives CASSAQGAVTEAFF.